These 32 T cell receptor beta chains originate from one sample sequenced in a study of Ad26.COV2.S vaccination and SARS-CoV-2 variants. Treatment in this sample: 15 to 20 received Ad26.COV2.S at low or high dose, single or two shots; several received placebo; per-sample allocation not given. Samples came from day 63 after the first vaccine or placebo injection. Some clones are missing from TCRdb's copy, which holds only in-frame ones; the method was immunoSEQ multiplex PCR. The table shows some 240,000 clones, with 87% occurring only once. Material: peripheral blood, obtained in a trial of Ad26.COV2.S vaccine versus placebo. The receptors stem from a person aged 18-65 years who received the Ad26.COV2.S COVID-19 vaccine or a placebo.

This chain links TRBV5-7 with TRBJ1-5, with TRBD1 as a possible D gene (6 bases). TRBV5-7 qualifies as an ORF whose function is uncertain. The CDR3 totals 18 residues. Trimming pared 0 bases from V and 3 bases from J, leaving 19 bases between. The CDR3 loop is CASSLGGRTAYFNQPQHF. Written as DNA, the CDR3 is TGTGCCAGCAGCTTGGGGGGGCGGACAGCATACTTCAATCAGCCCCAGCATTTT.

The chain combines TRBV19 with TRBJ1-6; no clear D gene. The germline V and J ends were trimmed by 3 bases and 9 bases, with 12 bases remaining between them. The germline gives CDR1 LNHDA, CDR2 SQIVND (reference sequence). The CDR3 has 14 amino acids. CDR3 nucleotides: TGTGCCAGTAGTATGAGGGAATTGAGTTCACCCCTCCACTTT. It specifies CASSMRELSSPLHF.

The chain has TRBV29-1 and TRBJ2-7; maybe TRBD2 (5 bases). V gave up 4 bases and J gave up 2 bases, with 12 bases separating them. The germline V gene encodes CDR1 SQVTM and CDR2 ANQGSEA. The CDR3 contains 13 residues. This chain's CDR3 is CSVAYQRPYEQYF. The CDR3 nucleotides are TGCAGCGTTGCTTACCAGCGGCCCTACGAGCAGTACTTC.

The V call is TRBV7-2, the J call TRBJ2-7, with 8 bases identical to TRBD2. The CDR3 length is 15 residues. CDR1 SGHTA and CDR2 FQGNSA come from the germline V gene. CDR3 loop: CGGAALARKAGDLYV. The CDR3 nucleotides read TGTGGGGGGGCAGCTCTCGCAAGAAAAGCGGGAGATCTGTACGTC.

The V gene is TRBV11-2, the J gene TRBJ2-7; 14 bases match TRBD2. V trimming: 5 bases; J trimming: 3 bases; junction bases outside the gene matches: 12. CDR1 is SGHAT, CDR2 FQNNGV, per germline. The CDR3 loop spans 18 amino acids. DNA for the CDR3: TGTGCCAGCAGCAAACGGACTAGCGGGAGGTACCTACACTACGAGCAGTACGTC. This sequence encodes CASSKRTSGRYLHYEQYV.

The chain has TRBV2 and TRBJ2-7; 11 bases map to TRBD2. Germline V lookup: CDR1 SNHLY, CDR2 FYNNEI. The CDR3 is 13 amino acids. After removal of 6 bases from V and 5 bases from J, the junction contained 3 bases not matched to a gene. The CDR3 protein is CASRPGLADEQYF. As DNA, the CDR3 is TGTGCCAGCAGGCCGGGACTAGCGGACGAGCAGTACTTC.

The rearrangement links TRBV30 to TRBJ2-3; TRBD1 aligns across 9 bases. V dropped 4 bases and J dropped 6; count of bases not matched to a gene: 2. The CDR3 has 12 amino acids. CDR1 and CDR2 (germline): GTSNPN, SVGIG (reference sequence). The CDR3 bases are TGTGCCTGGAACGACAGGGGGGATACGCAGTATTTT. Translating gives CAWNDRGDTQYF.

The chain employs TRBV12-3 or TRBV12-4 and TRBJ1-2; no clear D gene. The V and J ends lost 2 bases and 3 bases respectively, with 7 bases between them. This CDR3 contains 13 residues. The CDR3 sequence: CASSLRHDYGYTF. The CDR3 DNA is TGTGCCAGCAGTTTACGCCATGACTATGGCTACACCTTC.

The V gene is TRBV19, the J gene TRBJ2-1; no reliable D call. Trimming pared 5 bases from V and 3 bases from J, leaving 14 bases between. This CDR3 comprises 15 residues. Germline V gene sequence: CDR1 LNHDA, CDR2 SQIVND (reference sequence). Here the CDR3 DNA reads TGTGCCAGTAGTGAGGCCCAGATTGGCTACAATGAGCAGTTCTTC. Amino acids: CASSEAQIGYNEQFF.

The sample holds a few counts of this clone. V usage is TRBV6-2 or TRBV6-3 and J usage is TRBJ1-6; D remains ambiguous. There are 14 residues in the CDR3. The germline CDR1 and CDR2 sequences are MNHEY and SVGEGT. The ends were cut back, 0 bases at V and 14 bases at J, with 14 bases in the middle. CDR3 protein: CASSYSTEILALHF. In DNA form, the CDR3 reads TGTGCCAGCAGTTACTCAACGGAGATTCTGGCCCTCCACTTT.

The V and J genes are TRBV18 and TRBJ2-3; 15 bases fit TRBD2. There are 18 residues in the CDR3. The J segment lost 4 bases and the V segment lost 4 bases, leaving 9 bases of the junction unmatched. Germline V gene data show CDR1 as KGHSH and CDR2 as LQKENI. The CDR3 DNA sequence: TGTGCCAGCTCACTTGGACTAGCGGGGGGGCTAGGTCCAGATACGCAGTATTTT. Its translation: CASSLGLAGGLGPDTQYF.

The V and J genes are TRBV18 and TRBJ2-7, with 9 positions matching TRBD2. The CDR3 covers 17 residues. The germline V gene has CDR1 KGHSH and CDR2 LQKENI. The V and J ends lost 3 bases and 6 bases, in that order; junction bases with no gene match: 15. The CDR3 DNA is TGTGCCAGCTCACCGATGTGGATGCGGGGGGGCCTAAGCGAGCAGTACTTC. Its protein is CASSPMWMRGGLSEQYF. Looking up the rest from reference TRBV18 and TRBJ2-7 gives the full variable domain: NAGVMQNPRHLVRRRGQEARLRCSPMKGHSHVYWYRQLPEEGLKFMVYLQKENIIDESGMPKERFSAEFPKEGPSILRIQQVVRGDSAAYFCASSPMWMRGGLSEQYFGPGTRLTVT.

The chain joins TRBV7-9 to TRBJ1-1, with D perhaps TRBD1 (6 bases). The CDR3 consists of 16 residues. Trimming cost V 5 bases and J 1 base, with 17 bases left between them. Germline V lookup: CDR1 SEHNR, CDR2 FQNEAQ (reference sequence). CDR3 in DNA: TGTGCCAGCAGCCCGCCCGGGGGGCGGGGGAACACTGAAGCTTTCTTT. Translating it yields CASSPPGGRGNTEAFF.

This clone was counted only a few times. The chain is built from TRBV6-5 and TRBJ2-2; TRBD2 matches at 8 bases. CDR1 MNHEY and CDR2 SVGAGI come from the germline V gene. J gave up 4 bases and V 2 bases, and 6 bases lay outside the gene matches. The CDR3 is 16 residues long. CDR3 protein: CASSYGGRLRTGELFF. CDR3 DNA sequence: TGTGCCAGCAGTTACGGCGGGAGGCTCCGCACCGGGGAGCTGTTTTTT.

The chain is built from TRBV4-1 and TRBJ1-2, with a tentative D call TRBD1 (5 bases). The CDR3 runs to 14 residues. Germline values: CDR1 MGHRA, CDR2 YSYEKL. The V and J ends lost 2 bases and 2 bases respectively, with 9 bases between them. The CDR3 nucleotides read TGCGCCAGCAGCCAAAGTGGGGGGAACTATGGCTACACCTTC. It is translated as CASSQSGGNYGYTF.

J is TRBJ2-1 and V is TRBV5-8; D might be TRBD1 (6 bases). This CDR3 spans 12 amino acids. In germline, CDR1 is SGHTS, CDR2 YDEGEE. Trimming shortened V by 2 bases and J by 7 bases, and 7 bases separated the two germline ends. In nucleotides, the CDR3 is TGTGCCAGCAGCTTCAGGGGAAATGAGCAGTTCTTC. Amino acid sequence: CASSFRGNEQFF.

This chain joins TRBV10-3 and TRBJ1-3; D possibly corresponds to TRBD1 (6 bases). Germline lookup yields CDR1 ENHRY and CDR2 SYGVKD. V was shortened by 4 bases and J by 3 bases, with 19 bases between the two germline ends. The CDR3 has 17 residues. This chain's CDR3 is CAISARARGNLGNTIYF. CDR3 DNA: TGTGCCATCAGTGCCCGAGCAAGGGGGAACCTTGGAAACACCATATATTTT.

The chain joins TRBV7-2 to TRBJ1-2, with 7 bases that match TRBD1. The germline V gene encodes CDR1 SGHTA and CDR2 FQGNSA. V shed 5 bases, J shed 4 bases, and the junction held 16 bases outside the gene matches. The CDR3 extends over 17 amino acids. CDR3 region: CASSADIDRVRAYGYTF. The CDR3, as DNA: TGTGCCAGCAGCGCGGATATCGACAGGGTCCGGGCCTATGGCTACACCTTC.

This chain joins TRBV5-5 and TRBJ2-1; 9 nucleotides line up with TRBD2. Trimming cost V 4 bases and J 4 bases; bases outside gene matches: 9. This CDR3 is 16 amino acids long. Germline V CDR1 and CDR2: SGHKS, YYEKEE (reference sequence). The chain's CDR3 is CASSPPSSGGYNEQFF. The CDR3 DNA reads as TGTGCCAGCAGCCCCCCCTCCAGCGGGGGGTACAATGAGCAGTTCTTC.

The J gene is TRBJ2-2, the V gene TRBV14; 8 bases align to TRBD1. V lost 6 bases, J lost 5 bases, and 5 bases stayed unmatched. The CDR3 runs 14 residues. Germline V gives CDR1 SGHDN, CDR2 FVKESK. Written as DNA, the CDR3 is TGTGCCAGCAGGACAGGGGAGAGGACCGGGGAGCTGTTTTTT. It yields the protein CASRTGERTGELFF.

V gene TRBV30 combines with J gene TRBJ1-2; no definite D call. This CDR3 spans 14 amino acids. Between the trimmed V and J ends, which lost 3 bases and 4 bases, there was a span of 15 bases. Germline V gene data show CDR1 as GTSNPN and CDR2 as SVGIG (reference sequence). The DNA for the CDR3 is TGTGCCTGGAGCCAGGAGGTGGCGAGCTATGGCTACACCTTC. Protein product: CAWSQEVASYGYTF.

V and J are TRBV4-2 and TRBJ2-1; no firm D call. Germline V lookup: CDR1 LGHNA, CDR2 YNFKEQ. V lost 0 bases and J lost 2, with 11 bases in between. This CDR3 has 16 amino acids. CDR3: CASSQEYNSAYNEQFF. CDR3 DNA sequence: TGTGCCAGCAGCCAAGAATACAACTCCGCCTACAATGAGCAGTTCTTC.

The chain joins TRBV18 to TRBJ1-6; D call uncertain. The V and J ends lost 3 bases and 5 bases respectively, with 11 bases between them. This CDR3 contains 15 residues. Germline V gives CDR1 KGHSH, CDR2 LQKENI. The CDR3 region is CASSPGRTDNSPLHF. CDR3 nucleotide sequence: TGTGCCAGCTCACCCGGACGGACCGATAATTCACCCCTCCACTTT.

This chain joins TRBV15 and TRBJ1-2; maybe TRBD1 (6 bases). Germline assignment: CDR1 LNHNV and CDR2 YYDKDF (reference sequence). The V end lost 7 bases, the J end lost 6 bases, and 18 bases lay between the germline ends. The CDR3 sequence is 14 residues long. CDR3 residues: CATNGGPKAHGYTF. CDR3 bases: TGTGCCACCAATGGGGGGCCTAAGGCCCATGGCTACACCTTC.

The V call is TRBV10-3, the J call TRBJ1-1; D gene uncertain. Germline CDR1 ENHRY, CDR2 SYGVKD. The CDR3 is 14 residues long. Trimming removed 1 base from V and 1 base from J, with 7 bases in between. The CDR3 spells CAISEWAGNTEAFF. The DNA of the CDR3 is TGTGCCATCAGTGAGTGGGCGGGGAACACTGAAGCTTTCTTT.

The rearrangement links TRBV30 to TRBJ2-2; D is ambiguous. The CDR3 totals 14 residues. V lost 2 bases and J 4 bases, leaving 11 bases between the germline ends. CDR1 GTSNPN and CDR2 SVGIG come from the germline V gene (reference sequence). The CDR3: CAWSLKVATGELFF. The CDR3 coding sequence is TGTGCCTGGAGTTTAAAAGTGGCCACCGGGGAGCTGTTTTTT.

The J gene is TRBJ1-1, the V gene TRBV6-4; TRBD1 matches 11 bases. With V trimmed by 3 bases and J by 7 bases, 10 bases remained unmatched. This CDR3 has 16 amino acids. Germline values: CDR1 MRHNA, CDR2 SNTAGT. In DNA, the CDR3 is TGTGCCAGCAGTGAGGGATTTGGGACAGGGGGGAGTGAAGCTTTCTTT. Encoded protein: CASSEGFGTGGSEAFF.

The CDR3 here is CASSSSPLKGSKNIQYF. The CDR3 DNA follows: TGTGCCAGCTCATCGAGCCCTTTAAAGGGGTCGAAAAACATTCAGTACTTC. V usage is TRBV18 and J usage is TRBJ2-4; a weak D match, TRBD1 (5 bases). The CDR3 extends over 17 amino acids. V gave up 5 bases and J gave up 4 bases, with 21 bases separating them. The germline CDR1 and CDR2 sequences are KGHSH and LQKENI.

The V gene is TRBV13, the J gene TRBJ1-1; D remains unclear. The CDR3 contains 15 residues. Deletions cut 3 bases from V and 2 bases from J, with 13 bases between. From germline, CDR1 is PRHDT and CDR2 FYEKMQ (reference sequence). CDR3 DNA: TGTGCCAGCAGCTTTACCGGGATACCCAACACTGAAGCTTTCTTT. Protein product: CASSFTGIPNTEAFF.

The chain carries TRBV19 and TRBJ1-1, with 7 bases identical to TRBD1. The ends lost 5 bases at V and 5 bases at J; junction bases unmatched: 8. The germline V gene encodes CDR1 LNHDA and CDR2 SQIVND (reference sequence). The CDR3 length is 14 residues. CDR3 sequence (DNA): TGTGCCAGTAGTCTCCATTACAGGGGTACTGAAGCTTTCTTT. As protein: CASSLHYRGTEAFF.

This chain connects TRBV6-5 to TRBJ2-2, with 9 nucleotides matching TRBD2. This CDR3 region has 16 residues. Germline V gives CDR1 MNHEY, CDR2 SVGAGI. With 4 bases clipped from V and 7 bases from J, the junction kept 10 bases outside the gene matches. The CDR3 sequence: CASSSRGLAASGELFF. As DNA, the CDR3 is TGTGCCAGCAGTTCCAGGGGACTAGCCGCGAGCGGGGAGCTGTTTTTT.

CDR3 sequence: CASEATPGTSGAGELFF. The CDR3 nucleotides read TGTGCCAGCGAAGCAACCCCTGGGACTAGCGGGGCCGGGGAGCTGTTTTTT. V and J are TRBV3-1 (or the pseudogene TRBV3-2) and TRBJ2-2, with 13 bases lining up with TRBD2. CDR3 length: 17 residues. The ends lost 8 bases at V and 6 bases at J; junction bases unmatched: 12. Germline V lookup: CDR1 LGHDT, CDR2 YNNKEL (reference sequence).